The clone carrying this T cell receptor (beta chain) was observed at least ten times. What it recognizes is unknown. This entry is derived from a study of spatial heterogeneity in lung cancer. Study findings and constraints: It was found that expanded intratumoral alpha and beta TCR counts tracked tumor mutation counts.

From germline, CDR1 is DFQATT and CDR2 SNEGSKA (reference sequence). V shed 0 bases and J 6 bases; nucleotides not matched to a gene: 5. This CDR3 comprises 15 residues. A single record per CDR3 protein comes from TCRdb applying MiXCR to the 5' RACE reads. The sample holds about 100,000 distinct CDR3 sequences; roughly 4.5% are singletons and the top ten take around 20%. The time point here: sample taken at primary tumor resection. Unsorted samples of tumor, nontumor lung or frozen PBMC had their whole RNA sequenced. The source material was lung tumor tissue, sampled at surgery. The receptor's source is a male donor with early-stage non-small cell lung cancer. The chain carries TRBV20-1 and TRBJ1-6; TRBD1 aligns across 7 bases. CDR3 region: CSARDTAGGNSPLHF. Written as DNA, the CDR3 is TGCAGTGCTAGAGATACGGCAGGGGGTAATTCACCCCTCCACTTT.